Listed here are 29 T cell receptor beta chains from one sample, sequenced in a study of cytomegalovirus exposure and HLA in healthy donors. 60 Vbeta and 13 Jbeta primers were used in PCR. Method: immunoSEQ multiplex PCR; TCRdb's copy keeps in-frame clones and lacks some. This repertoire shows 120,000 or so clones, roughly four fifths found once; its top ten account for about 1.5%. Sequenced: PBMCs. The receptors shown here come from a woman under 30 in good health and CMV-seronegative.

Note on this clone: Relative to the germline gene, one junction end is altered; a read error may explain this. J is TRBJ2-7 and V is TRBV18; 7 bases match TRBD1. The CDR3 contains 14 residues. From germline, CDR1 is KGHSH and CDR2 LQKENI. The CDR3 region has the DNA TGTGCCAGCTCAAAAGACAGGGCCTCCTCCGAGCAGTACTTC. Protein product: CASSKDRASSEQYF.

The chain recombines TRBV27 with TRBJ2-1; 8 bases match TRBD1. CDR3 size: 17 residues. V gave up 0 bases and J gave up 6 bases; unmatched junction bases: 10. Germline V CDR1 and CDR2: MNHEY, SMNVEV (reference sequence). CDR3 in amino acids: CASSLSRKTGDSNEQFF. The CDR3 coding sequence is TGTGCCAGCAGTTTATCCCGTAAGACAGGGGATTCCAATGAGCAGTTCTTC.

The chain uses TRBV4-2 and TRBJ2-2, with D unclear. CDR1 is LGHNA and CDR2 is YNFKEQ in the germline V gene. CDR3 length equals 11 residues. Trimming took off 4 bases at V and 7 bases at J, with 4 bases between the two ends. CDR3 DNA sequence: TGTGCCAGCAGCCCGGGCGGGGAGCTGTTTTTT. Its translation is CASSPGGELFF.

The chain links TRBV7-2 to TRBJ2-3, with 11 bases aligning to TRBD2. CDR3 length: 15 residues. Unmatched junction bases numbered 3, after V lost 2 bases and J lost 5 bases. Germline loops: CDR1 SGHTA, CDR2 FQGNSA. CDR3: CASSLTSGRVDTQYF. The CDR3 nucleotides read TGTGCCAGCAGCTTAACTAGCGGGAGAGTAGATACGCAGTATTTT.

This clone came up a few times. The DNA is left out, because the CDR3 cannot be placed on it with certainty; the CDR3 is given as TCRdb lists it. This chain uses TRBV9 with TRBJ2-1; the D segment call TRBD2 is taken from the table without a DNA check. Germline CDR1 SGDLS, CDR2 YYNGEE. The CDR3 adds up to 14 amino acids, both ends counted. This CDR3 is CASSARWASGSRFF.

The CDR3 nucleotides read TGTGCCAGCAGCGTAGGGACGGGAGAGGGATACAATGAGCAGTTCTTC. Translation gives CASSVGTGEGYNEQFF. The gene calls are TRBV9 and TRBJ2-1; perhaps TRBD2 as D (6 bases). The length of the CDR3 is 16 residues. V was trimmed by 0 bases and J by 4 bases, leaving 14 bases between them. Per germline, CDR1 SGDLS and CDR2 YYNGEE.

With respect to this clone: One junction end does not reproduce the germline sequence, and a read error may be involved. The rearrangement links TRBV27 to TRBJ1-2; D not resolved. Per germline, CDR1 MNHEY and CDR2 SMNVEV (reference sequence). This CDR3 has 14 amino acids. The CDR3 coding sequence is TGTGCCAGCCGAATGTCGGGATCTAAATATGGCTACACCTTC. Residues: CASRMSGSKYGYTF.

This chain links TRBV19 with TRBJ1-2, with 7 bases fitting TRBD1. V lost 7 bases to trimming and J lost 5 bases; unmatched junction nucleotides: 7. The length of the CDR3 is 13 residues. Germline V gene data show CDR1 as LNHDA and CDR2 as SQIVND (reference sequence). For the CDR3, the DNA is TGTGCCAGTACTGACAGGGTTTTATATGGCTACACCTTC. Amino acid sequence: CASTDRVLYGYTF.

V and J are TRBV23-1 and TRBJ2-1; tentatively, D is TRBD1 (6 bases). TRBV23-1 is placed among ORFs of uncertain function. The CDR3 is made up of 12 amino acids. The ends were cut back, 3 bases at V and 9 bases at J, with 9 bases in the middle. The CDR3 DNA reads as TGCGCCAGCAGTCAGAGGGGGTTTGAGCAGTTCTTC. It translates to CASSQRGFEQFF.

About this clone itself: Compared with germline, one end of the junction differs, possibly owing to a read error. This chain links TRBV18 with TRBJ1-4, with D maybe TRBD1 (5 bases). The CDR3 has 14 amino acids. Germline V CDR1 and CDR2: KGHSH, LQKENI. CDR3 DNA: TGTGCCAGCTCGCCACAGGAGACTAATGAAAAACTGTTTTTT. This codes for CASSPQETNEKLFF.

This clone was seen more than once but under ten times. This chain connects TRBV19 to TRBJ2-7; unclear D gene. Between the trimmed V and J ends, which lost 6 bases and 1 base, there was a span of 13 bases. The CDR3 length is 14 residues. Germline CDR1 and CDR2: LNHDA and SQIVND (reference sequence). The CDR3 sequence is CASSIAQTSYEQYF. CDR3 nucleotides: TGTGCCAGTAGCATCGCGCAGACTTCCTACGAGCAGTACTTC. Full variable domain (rest looked up from reference TRBV19 and TRBJ2-7): DGGITQSPKYLFRKEGQNVTLSCEQNLNHDAMYWYRQDPGQGLRLIYYSQIVNDFQKGDIAEGYSVSREKKESFPLTVTSAQKNPTAFYLCASSIAQTSYEQYFGPGTRLTVT.

The chain is built from TRBV10-3 and TRBJ2-1, with 10 positions matching TRBD2. The germline CDR1 and CDR2 sequences are ENHRY and SYGVKD. V gave up 6 bases and J gave up 4 bases; unmatched junction bases: 6. The CDR3 length is 15 residues. Written as DNA, the CDR3 is TGTGCCATCAGAGCTAGCGGGAGCGATTACAATGAGCAGTTCTTC. Its translation is CAIRASGSDYNEQFF.

The J gene is TRBJ2-5, the V gene TRBV6-6; D is unresolved. The CDR3 loop spans 12 amino acids. The germline gives CDR1 MNHNY, CDR2 SVGAGI (reference sequence). The V and J ends lost 3 bases and 4 bases respectively, with 6 bases between them. The CDR3 sequence: CASSYYGETQYF. In nucleotides, the CDR3 is TGTGCCAGCAGTTATTACGGAGAGACCCAGTACTTC.

The genes are TRBV6-6 and TRBJ1-5; D ambiguous. Trimming pared 2 bases from V and 7 bases from J, leaving 18 bases between. Per germline, CDR1 MNHNY and CDR2 SVGAGI (reference sequence). CDR3 length equals 16 residues. CDR3 region: CASSYVPMGAKQPQHF. The DNA for the CDR3 is TGTGCCAGCAGTTACGTTCCCATGGGCGCGAAACAGCCCCAGCATTTT.

The V call is TRBV5-4, the J call TRBJ1-5, with no clear D. V shed 7 bases and J shed 3 bases, with 17 bases lying between them. The length of the CDR3 is 15 residues. Germline-derived CDR1 and CDR2 are SGHNT and YYREEE (reference sequence). CDR3 loop: CASRRQDAPNQPQHF. CDR3 in DNA: TGTGCCAGCCGGCGGCAAGACGCTCCCAATCAGCCCCAGCATTTT. Full variable domain (missing parts from reference TRBV5-4 and TRBJ1-5): ETGVTQSPTHLIKTRGQQVTLRCSSQSGHNTVSWYQQALGQGPQFIFQYYREEENGRGNFPPRFSGLQFPNYSSELNVNALELDDSALYLCASRRQDAPNQPQHFGDGTRLSIL.

The chain links TRBV6-5 to TRBJ1-2; D might be TRBD1 (6 bases). CDR3 length: 13 amino acids. Trimming took off 6 bases at V and 2 bases at J, with 10 bases between the two ends. In germline, CDR1 is MNHEY, CDR2 SVGAGI. This chain's CDR3 is CASSSDRNYGYTF. CDR3 DNA sequence: TGTGCCAGCAGCTCAGACAGGAACTATGGCTACACCTTC.

V usage is TRBV19 and J usage is TRBJ1-1; D is uncertain. V dropped 3 bases and J dropped 0 bases, with 11 bases sitting between them. Looked up from germline, CDR1 is LNHDA and CDR2 is SQIVND (reference sequence). The CDR3 totals 15 residues. CDR3 sequence: CASSISGGVNTEAFF. The CDR3 DNA reads as TGTGCCAGTAGTATTTCGGGCGGGGTGAACACTGAAGCTTTCTTT.

The V gene is TRBV7-9, the J gene TRBJ1-2; a weak D match, TRBD1 (5 bases). Germline CDR1 and CDR2: SEHNR and FQNEAQ (reference sequence). V lost 9 bases and J lost 6, with 29 bases in between. The CDR3 is made up of 17 amino acids. The CDR3 sequence: CASSREIPGGSLDGYTF. CDR3 sequence (DNA): TGTGCCAGTTCCAGAGAGATCCCGGGGGGAAGTCTTGATGGCTACACCTTC.

This clone came up once. The gene calls are TRBV19 and TRBJ1-5; 8 nucleotides align to TRBD1. V was pared by 3 bases and J by 2 bases, with 3 bases of the junction left unmatched. Germline V CDR1 and CDR2: LNHDA, SQIVND (reference sequence). This CDR3 has 15 amino acids. The CDR3 protein is CASSIPGGGNQPQHF. CDR3 nucleotides: TGTGCCAGTAGTATCCCAGGGGGCGGCAATCAGCCCCAGCATTTT.

The V gene is TRBV29-1, the J gene TRBJ1-1; D not resolved. CDR1 and CDR2 from the germline V gene are SQVTM and ANQGSEA. The CDR3 length is 10 residues. V shed 6 bases and J shed 8 bases, with 10 bases lying between them. CDR3 in DNA: TGCAGCGTCCTAGACCCAGAAGCTTTCTTT. Its translation is CSVLDPEAFF.

This sequence joins TRBV5-1 and TRBJ2-6, with TRBD1 matching over 7 bases. The CDR3 sequence is 18 residues long. CDR1 and CDR2 (germline): SGHRS, YFSETQ. Trimming took 5 bases from V and 2 from J; bases not matched to a gene: 13. The CDR3 DNA sequence: TGCGCCAGCAGACGAGACAGGGCCCTTCTCGCTGGGGCCAACGTCCTGACTTTC. This codes for CASRRDRALLAGANVLTF.

This rearrangement joins TRBV7-3 to TRBJ2-5; D perhaps matches TRBD2 (6 bases). The CDR3 is 15 amino acids. With 3 bases removed from V and 5 bases from J, the gap between germline ends came to 16 bases. Germline lookup yields CDR1 SGHTA and CDR2 FQGTGA. CDR3 residues: CASSFSGVSEETQYF. CDR3 bases: TGTGCCAGCAGCTTCTCGGGGGTGTCGGAGGAGACCCAGTACTTC.

This rearrangement joins TRBV14 to TRBJ2-1, with D possibly matching TRBD1 (6 bases). V was clipped by 4 bases and J by 2 bases, with 12 bases between them. Germline V gives CDR1 SGHDN, CDR2 FVKESK. CDR3 length: 15 amino acids. Here the CDR3 reads CASSRGRGAYNEQFF. The CDR3 bases are TGTGCCAGCAGCCGAGGCAGGGGAGCCTACAATGAGCAGTTCTTC.

This chain links TRBV27 with TRBJ2-2; 8 bases match TRBD2. Trimming removed 5 bases from V and 6 bases from J; junction bases left unmatched: 8. CDR3 size: 15 residues. The germline CDR1 and CDR2 sequences are MNHEY and SMNVEV (reference sequence). This chain's CDR3 is CASSVYFGGAGELFF. CDR3 bases: TGTGCCAGCAGTGTATACTTCGGGGGGGCCGGGGAGCTGTTTTTT.

The gene calls are TRBV5-1 and TRBJ2-7, with 13 bases identical to TRBD2. Germline V gene sequence: CDR1 SGHRS, CDR2 YFSETQ. The junction had 8 bases not matched to a gene; V was cut back by 4 bases and J by 7 bases. The CDR3 length is 15 residues. The CDR3 reads CASSPGLAGVEEQYF. The CDR3 DNA reads TGCGCCAGCAGCCCCGGACTAGCGGGAGTCGAGGAGCAGTACTTC.

V gene TRBV6-1 combines with J gene TRBJ1-5; D is uncertain. Germline V gives CDR1 MNHNS, CDR2 SASEGT. The germline V and J ends were trimmed by 6 bases and 0 bases, with 9 bases remaining between them. The CDR3 consists of 14 residues. The CDR3: CASRGRGSNQPQHF. In DNA, the CDR3 is TGTGCCAGCAGAGGACGGGGTAGCAATCAGCCCCAGCATTTT.

This chain links TRBV4-1 with TRBJ1-2; TRBD1 matches at 8 bases. CDR3 length equals 15 residues. Germline V CDR1 and CDR2: MGHRA, YSYEKL. The V and J ends lost 3 bases and 3 bases, in that order; junction bases with no gene match: 6. The DNA for the CDR3 is TGCGCCAGCAGCCACCTGGACAGGGCGGACTATGGCTACACCTTC. Translated: CASSHLDRADYGYTF.

The rearrangement joins TRBV4-2 to TRBJ2-7; 8 bases line up with TRBD1. Looked up from germline, CDR1 is LGHNA and CDR2 is YNFKEQ. V lost 4 bases and J lost 4; bases outside the gene matches: 15. The CDR3 extends over 17 amino acids. The CDR3 sequence is CASSRILQGVGGYEQYF. The CDR3 region has the DNA TGTGCCAGCAGCCGAATTCTACAGGGGGTCGGGGGATACGAGCAGTACTTC.

The chain is built from TRBV27 and TRBJ2-1; TRBD1 is a possible D gene (5 bases). CDR1 and CDR2 from the germline V gene are MNHEY and SMNVEV (reference sequence). Trimming cost V 5 bases and J 5 bases, with 16 bases left between them. This CDR3 spans 15 amino acids. The CDR3 sequence is CASSVARVPNNEQFF. CDR3 sequence (DNA): TGTGCCAGCAGTGTCGCCAGGGTGCCCAACAATGAGCAGTTCTTC.